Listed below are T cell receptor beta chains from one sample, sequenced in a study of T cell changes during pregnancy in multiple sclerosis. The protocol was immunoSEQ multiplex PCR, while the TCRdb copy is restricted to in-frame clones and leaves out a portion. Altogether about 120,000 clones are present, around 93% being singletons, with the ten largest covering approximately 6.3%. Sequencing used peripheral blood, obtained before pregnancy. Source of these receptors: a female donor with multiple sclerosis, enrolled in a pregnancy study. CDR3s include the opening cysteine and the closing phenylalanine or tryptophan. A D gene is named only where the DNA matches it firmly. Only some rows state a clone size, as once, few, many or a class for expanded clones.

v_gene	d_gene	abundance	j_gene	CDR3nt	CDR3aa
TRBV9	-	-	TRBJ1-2	TGTGCCAGCAGCGTATCAAAGGAGGGGAACAACTATGGCTACACCTTC	CASSVSKEGNNYGYTF
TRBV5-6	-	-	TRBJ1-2	TGTGCCAGCAGCTTGGGACAGCTGAACTATGGCTACACCTTC	CASSLGQLNYGYTF
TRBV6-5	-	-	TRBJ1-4	TGTGCCAGCAGTCCGACAGGATCGGGGGAAAAACTGTTTTTT	CASSPTGSGEKLFF
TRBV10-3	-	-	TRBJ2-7	TGTGCCATCGGCAGTACGGGTACCTACGAGCAGTACTTC	CAIGSTGTYEQYF
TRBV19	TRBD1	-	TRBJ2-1	TGTGCCAGTAGTCCCTGGGGACAGGGGTTCGACAATGAGCAGTTCTTC	CASSPWGQGFDNEQFF
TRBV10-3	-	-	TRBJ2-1	TGTGCCATCAGTGAGTCGGGGACAGCGGGTACTAGAAACTACAATGAGCAGTTCTTC	CAISESGTAGTRNYNEQFF
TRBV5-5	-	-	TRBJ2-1	TGTGCCAGCAGCTTGTCGGGATCTAATGAGCAGTTCTTC	CASSLSGSNEQFF
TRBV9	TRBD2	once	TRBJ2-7	TGTGCCAGCAGCCCCCGACTAGCGGGAGGATCCTACGAGCAGTACTTC	CASSPRLAGGSYEQYF
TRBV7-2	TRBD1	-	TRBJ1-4	TGTGCCAGCAGCTTGACAGGGACGGGTGAAAAACTGTTTTTT	CASSLTGTGEKLFF
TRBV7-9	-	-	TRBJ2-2	TGTGCCAGCAGCCTAATAATGACAGGACGTGGTAACACCGGGGAGCTGTTTTTT	CASSLIMTGRGNTGELFF
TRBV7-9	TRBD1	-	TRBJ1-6	TGTGCCAGCAGCCCGACTCAGGGGGCAGAGGATTATAATTCACCCCTCCACTTT	CASSPTQGAEDYNSPLHF
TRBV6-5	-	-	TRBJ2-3	TGTGCCACCCTCGGGGATACGCAGTATTTT	CATLGDTQYF
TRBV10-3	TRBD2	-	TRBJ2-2	TGTGCCATCAGAGCACCTGCGGGGGGGAACACCGGGGAGCTGTTTTTT	CAIRAPAGGNTGELFF
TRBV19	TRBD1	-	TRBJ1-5	TGTGCCAGTAGTCTTGAACAGGGGGCTCAGCCCCAGCATTTT	CASSLEQGAQPQHF
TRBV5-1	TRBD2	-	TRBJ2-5	TGCGCCAGCACGTCTAGCGGGGGAGGGGGGCAAGAGACCCAGTACTTC	CASTSSGGGGQETQYF
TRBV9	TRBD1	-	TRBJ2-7	TGTGCCAGCAGCGGGCGACAGGGCCCCCCCTACGAGCAGTACTTC	CASSGRQGPPYEQYF
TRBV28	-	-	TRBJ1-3	TGTGCCAGCAGTTTATCGGCAGGGTTAAGACCTACTGGAAACACCATATATTTT	CASSLSAGLRPTGNTIYF
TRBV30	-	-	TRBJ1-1	TGTGCCTGGAGGCCCTCCTCGGAGGAGCGCACTGAAGCTTTCTTT	CAWRPSSEERTEAFF
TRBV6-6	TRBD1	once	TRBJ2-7	TGTGCCAGCAGTTCGGGACAGGGGGCCGACGAGCAGTACTTC	CASSSGQGADEQYF
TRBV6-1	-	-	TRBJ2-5	TGTGCCAGCAGGCGAGGTTTCCAAGAGACCCAGTACTTC	CASRRGFQETQYF
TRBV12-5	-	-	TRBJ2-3	TGTGCTAGTGGTTTGGATAAGGCAGGGGACACAGATACGCAGTATTTT	CASGLDKAGDTDTQYF
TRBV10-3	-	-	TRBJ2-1	-	CAISSSGYREQFF
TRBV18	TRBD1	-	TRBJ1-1	TGTGCCAGCTCACCGGATCTTACAGGGGTTATGAACACTGAAGCTTTCTTT	CASSPDLTGVMNTEAFF
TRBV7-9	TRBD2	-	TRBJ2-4	TGTGCCAGCAGCTCTCGGGGGGATGGGTCTCTAGCCAAAAACATTCAGTACTTC	CASSSRGDGSLAKNIQYF
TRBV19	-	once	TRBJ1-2	TGTGCCAGTAGTAAAGGGGGCTATGGCTACACCTTC	CASSKGGYGYTF
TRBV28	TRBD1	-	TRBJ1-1	TGTGCCAGCAGTTCGACAGGGAGGTACGCTTTCTTT	CASSSTGRYAFF
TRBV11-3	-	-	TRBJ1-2	TGTGCCAGCAGCCCTCAGACAGGCCCCTATGGCTACACCTTC	CASSPQTGPYGYTF
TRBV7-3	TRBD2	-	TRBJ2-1	TGTGCCAGCAGCTTAAGAGGGAGCGGGGGTGGCAATGAGCAGTTCTTC	CASSLRGSGGGNEQFF
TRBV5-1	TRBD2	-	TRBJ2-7	TGCGCCAGCAGCCCCCGGACTAGCGGTTACGAGCAGTACTTC	CASSPRTSGYEQYF
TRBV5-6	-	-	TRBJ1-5	TGTGCCAGCAGCTTTAATGAAGGGGACAAGGATGGTCAGCCCCAGCATTTT	CASSFNEGDKDGQPQHF
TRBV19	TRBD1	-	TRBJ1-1	TGTGCCAGTAGTATAATTGGGGGACAGGCTGAAGCTTTCTTT	CASSIIGGQAEAFF
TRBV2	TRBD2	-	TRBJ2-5	TGTGCCAGCACTCCTAGCGGGAGTGTTGGGGAGACCCAGTACTTC	CASTPSGSVGETQYF
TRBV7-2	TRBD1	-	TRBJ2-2	TGTGCCAGCAGCAGGGACAGGGCGAACACCGGGGAGCTGTTTTTT	CASSRDRANTGELFF
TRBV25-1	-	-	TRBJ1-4	TGTGCCAGCAGTGAATACGGTCTAGGTGGGGAAAAACTGTTTTTT	CASSEYGLGGEKLFF
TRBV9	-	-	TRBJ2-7	TGTGCCAGCAGCGTACGTGGGGGGGCTACCTACGAGCAGTACTTC	CASSVRGGATYEQYF
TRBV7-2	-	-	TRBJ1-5	TGTGCCAGCAGCTTGGAGGAGTATAGCAATCAGCCCCAGCATTTT	CASSLEEYSNQPQHF
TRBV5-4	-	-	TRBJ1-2	TGTGCCAGCAGCGTGGCAGGGGTCGGCTACACCTTC	CASSVAGVGYTF
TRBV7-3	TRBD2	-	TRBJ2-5	TGTGCCAGCAGCCTGACTAGCGGGAACGGGACCCAGTACTTC	CASSLTSGNGTQYF
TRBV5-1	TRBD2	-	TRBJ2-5	TGCGCCAGCAGCTTGGACATTTCGGCTAGCGGAGAGACCCAGTACTTC	CASSLDISASGETQYF
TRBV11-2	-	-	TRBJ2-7	TGTGCCAGCAGCTTGAGTGTGCTGACGGGATCGTACGAGCAGTACTTC	CASSLSVLTGSYEQYF
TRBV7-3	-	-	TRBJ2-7	TGTGCCAGCAGCTTAGCGGGGAGCTCCTACGAGCAGTACTTC	CASSLAGSSYEQYF